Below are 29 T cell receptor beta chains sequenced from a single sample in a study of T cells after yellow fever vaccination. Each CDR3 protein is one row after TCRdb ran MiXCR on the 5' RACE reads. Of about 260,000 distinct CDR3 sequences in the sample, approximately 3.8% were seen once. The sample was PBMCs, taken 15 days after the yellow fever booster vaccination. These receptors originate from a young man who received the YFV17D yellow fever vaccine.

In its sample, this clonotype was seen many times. This CDR3 reads CASSLPAGGLDEQFF. The CDR3 DNA reads as TGTGCCAGCAGCTTGCCGGCAGGGGGTCTCGATGAGCAGTTCTTC. The chain is built from TRBV5-5 and TRBJ2-1, with 7 bases that match TRBD1. V was pared by 1 base and J by 8 bases, with 9 bases of the junction left unmatched. The CDR3 spans 15 residues. The germline V gene encodes CDR1 SGHKS and CDR2 YYEKEE (reference sequence).

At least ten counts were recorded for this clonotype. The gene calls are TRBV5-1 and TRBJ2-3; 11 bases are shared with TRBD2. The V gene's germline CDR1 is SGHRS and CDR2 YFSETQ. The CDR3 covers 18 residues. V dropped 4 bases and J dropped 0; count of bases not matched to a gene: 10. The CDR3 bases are TGCGCCAGCAGCAGGGGGACTAGCGGATCGACTAGCACAGATACGCAGTATTTT. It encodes CASSRGTSGSTSTDTQYF.

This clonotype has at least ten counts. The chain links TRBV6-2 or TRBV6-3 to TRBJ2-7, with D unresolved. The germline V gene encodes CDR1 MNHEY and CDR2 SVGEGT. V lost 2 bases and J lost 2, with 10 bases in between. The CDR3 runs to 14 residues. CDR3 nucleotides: TGTGCCAGCAGTTACCATCAGACGGCCTACGAGCAGTACTTC. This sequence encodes CASSYHQTAYEQYF.

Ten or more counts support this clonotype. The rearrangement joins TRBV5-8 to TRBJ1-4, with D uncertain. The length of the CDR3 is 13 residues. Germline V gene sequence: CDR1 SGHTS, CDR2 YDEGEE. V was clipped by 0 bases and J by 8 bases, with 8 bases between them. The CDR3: CASSLESTEKLFF. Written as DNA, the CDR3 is TGTGCCAGCAGCTTGGAGTCGACAGAAAAACTGTTTTTT.

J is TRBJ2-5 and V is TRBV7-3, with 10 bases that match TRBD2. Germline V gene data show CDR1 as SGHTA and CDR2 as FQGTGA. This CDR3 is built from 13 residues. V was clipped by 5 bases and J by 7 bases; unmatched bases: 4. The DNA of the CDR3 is TGTGCCAGCAGCCCGGAGCGGGAGGGGACCCAGTACTTC. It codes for CASSPEREGTQYF.

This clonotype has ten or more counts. The CDR3 DNA follows: TGTGCCAGCAGCTTACCCAGGGACAGTTACACCGGGGAGCTGTTTTTT. Protein sequence: CASSLPRDSYTGELFF. The chain employs TRBV7-9 and TRBJ2-2; TRBD1 matches 7 bases. Germline V gene lookup returns CDR1 SEHNR and CDR2 FQNEAQ (reference sequence). This CDR3 spans 16 amino acids. V shed 2 bases and J 3 bases; nucleotides not matched to a gene: 6. Full variable domain (missing parts from reference TRBV7-9 and TRBJ2-2): DTGVSQNPRHKITKRGQNVTFRCDPISEHNRLYWYRQTLGQGPEFLTYFQNEAQLEKSRLLSDRFSAERPKGSFSTLEIQRTEQGDSAMYLCASSLPRDSYTGELFFGEGSRLTVL.

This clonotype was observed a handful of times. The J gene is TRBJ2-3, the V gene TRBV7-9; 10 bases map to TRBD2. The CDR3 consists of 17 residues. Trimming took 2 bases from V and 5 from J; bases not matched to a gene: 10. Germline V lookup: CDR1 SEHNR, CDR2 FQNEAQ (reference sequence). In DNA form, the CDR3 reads TGTGCCAGCAGCTTATTTCAGCGGGGGGGCCCTAAAGATACGCAGTATTTT. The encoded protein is CASSLFQRGGPKDTQYF.

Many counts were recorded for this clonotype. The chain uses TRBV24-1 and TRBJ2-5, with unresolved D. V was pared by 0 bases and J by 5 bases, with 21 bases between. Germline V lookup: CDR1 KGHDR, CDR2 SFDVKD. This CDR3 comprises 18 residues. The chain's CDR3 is CATSDLLDQGPTRETQYF. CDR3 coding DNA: TGTGCCACCAGTGATTTGCTGGATCAAGGGCCAACGCGTGAGACCCAGTACTTC.

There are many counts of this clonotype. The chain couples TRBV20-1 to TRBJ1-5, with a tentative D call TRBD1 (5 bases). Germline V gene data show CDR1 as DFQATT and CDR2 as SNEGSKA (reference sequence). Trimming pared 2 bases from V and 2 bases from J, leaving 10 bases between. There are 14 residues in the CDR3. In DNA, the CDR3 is TGCAGTGCTAGAATGGGGGGGGGCAATCAGCCCCAGCATTTT. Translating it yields CSARMGGGNQPQHF.

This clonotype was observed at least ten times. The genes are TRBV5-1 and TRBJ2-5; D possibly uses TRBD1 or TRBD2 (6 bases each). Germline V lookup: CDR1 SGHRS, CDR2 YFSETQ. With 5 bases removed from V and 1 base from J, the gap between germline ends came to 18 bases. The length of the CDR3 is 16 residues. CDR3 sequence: CASSASAGEAQETQYF. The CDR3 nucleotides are TGCGCCAGCAGTGCATCGGCAGGGGAGGCCCAAGAGACCCAGTACTTC.

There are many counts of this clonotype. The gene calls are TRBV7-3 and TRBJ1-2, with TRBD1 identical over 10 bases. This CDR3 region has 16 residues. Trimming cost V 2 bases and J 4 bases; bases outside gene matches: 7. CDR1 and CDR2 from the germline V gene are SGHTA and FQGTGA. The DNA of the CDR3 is TGTGCCAGCAGCTTATCGGGGGGACAGGGGAGCTATGGCTACACCTTC. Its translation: CASSLSGGQGSYGYTF. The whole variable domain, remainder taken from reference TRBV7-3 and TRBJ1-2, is GAGVSQTPSNKVTEKGKYVELRCDPISGHTALYWYRQSLGQGPEFLIYFQGTGAADDSGLPNDRFFAVRPEGSVSTLKIQRTERGDSAVYLCASSLSGGQGSYGYTFGSGTRLTVV.

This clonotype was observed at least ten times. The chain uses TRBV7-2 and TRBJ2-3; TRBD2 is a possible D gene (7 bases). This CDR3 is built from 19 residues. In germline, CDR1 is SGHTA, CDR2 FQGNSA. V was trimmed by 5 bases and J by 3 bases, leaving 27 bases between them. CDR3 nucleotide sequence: TGTGCCAGCAGCCGAGAGGGGAGGGGGGGCACCCCAGCGACAGATACGCAGTATTTT. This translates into CASSREGRGGTPATDTQYF. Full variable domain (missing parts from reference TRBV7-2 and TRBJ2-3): GAGVSQSPSNKVTEKGKDVELRCDPISGHTALYWYRQSLGQGLEFLIYFQGNSAPDKSGLPSDRFSAERTGGSVSTLTIQRTQQEDSAVYLCASSREGRGGTPATDTQYFGPGTRLTVL.

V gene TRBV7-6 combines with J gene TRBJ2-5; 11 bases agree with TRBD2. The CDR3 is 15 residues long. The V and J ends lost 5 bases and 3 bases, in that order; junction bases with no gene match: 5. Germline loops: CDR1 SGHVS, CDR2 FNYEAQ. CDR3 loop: CASSRILAGEETQYF. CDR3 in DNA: TGTGCCAGCAGCCGTATACTAGCGGGGGAAGAGACCCAGTACTTC.

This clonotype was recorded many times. The chain's CDR3 is CASSPKEGGTYTDTQYF. Here the CDR3 DNA reads TGTGCCAGCAGCCCGAAGGAGGGCGGAACGTACACAGATACGCAGTATTTT. V gene TRBV7-8 combines with J gene TRBJ2-3; TRBD2 might be the D (6 bases). Germline CDR1 is SGHVS and CDR2 is FQNEAQ. The ends were cut back, 5 bases at V and 2 bases at J, with 20 bases in the middle. The CDR3 is 17 residues long.

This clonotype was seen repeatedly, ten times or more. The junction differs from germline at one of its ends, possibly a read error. This chain's CDR3 is CASSYRPNTGELFF. The CDR3 DNA follows: TGTGCTAGCAGCTACCGACCCAACACCGGGGAGCTGTTTTTT. The chain joins TRBV7-7 to TRBJ2-2; no firm D call. The germline gives CDR1 SSHAT, CDR2 FNYEAQ (reference sequence). There are 14 residues in the CDR3.

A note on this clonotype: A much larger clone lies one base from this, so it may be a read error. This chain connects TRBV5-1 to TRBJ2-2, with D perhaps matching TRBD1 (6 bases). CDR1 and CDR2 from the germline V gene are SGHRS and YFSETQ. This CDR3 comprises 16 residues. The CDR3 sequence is CASSQWTQGLTGELIF. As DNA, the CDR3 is TGCGCCAGCAGCCAATGGACTCAGGGGTTAACCGGGGAGCTGATTTTT.

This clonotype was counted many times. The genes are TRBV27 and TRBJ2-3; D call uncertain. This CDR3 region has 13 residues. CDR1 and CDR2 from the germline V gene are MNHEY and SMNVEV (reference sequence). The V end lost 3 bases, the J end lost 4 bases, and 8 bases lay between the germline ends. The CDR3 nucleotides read TGTGCCAGCAGTTTGTCTTGGGCAGATACGCAGTATTTT. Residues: CASSLSWADTQYF.

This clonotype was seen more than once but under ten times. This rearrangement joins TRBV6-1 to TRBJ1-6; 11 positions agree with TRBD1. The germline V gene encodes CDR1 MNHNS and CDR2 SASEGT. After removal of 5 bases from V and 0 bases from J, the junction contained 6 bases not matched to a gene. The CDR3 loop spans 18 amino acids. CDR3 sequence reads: CASSTGTGGSSYNSPLHF. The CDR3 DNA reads TGTGCCAGCAGTACCGGGACAGGGGGAAGCTCCTATAATTCACCCCTCCACTTT.

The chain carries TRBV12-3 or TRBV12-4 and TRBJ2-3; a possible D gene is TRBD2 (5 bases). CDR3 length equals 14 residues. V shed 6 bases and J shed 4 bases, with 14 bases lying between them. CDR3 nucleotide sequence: TGTGCCAGCAGCCCCAGTTGGGGAGCAGATACGCAGTATTTT. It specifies CASSPSWGADTQYF.

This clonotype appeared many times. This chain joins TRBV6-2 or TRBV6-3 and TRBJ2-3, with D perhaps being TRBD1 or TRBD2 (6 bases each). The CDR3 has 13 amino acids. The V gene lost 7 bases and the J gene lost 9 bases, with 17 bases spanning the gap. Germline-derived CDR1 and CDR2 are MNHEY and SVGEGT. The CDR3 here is CASTKGGTLTQYF. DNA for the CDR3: TGTGCCAGCACGAAGGGGGGCACGCTAACGCAGTATTTT.

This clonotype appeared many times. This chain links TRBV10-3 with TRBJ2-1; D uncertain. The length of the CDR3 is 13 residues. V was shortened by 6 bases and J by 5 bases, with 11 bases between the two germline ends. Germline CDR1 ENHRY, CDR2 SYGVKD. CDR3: CAIRIDGNNEQFF. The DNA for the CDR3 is TGTGCCATCAGAATCGACGGTAACAATGAGCAGTTCTTC.

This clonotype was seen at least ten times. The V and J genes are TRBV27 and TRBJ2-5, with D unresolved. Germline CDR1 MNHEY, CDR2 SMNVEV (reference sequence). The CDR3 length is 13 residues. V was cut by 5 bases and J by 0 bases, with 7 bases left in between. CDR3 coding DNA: TGTGCCAGCAGTACGAGGTACCAAGAGACCCAGTACTTC. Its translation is CASSTRYQETQYF.

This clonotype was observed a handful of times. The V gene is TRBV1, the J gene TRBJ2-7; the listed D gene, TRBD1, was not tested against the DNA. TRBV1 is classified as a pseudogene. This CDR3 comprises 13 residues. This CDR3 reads CTSSQERGREQYV. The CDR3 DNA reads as TGCACCAGCAGCCAAGAAAGGGGTAGAGAGCAGTACGTC.

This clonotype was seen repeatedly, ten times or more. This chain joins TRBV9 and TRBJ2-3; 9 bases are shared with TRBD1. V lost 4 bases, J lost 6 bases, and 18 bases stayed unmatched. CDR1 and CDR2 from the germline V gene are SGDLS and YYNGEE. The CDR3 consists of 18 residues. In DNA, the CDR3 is TGTGCCAGCAGCTCAAGGCAACAGGGACAGGGTAGGAGTGATACGCAGTATTTT. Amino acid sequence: CASSSRQQGQGRSDTQYF. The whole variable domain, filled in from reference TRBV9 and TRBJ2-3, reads DSGVTQTPKHLITATGQRVTLRCSPRSGDLSVYWYQQSLDQGLQFLIQYYNGEERAKGNILERFSAQQFPDLHSELNLSSLELGDSALYFCASSSRQQGQGRSDTQYFGPGTRLTVL.

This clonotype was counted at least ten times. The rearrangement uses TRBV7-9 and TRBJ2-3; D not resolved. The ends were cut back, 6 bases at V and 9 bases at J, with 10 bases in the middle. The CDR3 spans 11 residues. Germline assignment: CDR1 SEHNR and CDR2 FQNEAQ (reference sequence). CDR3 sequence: CASREGRTQYF. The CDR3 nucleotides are TGTGCCAGCAGGGAAGGACGGACGCAGTATTTT. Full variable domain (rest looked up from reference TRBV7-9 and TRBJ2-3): DTGVSQNPRHKITKRGQNVTFRCDPISEHNRLYWYRQTLGQGPEFLTYFQNEAQLEKSRLLSDRFSAERPKGSFSTLEIQRTEQGDSAMYLCASREGRTQYFGPGTRLTVL.

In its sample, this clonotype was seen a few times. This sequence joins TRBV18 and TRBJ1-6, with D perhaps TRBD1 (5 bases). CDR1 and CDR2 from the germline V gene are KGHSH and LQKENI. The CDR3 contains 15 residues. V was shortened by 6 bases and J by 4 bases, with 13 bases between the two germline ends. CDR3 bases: TGTGCCAGCTCGTCCGGGGCAGGGTATAATTCACCCCTCCACTTT. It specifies CASSSGAGYNSPLHF.

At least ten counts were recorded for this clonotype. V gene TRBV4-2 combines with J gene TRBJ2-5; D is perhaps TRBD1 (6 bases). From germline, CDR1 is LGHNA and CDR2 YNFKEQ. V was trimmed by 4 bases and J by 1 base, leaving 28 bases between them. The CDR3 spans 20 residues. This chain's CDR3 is CASSPRMYGGSGGLQETQYF. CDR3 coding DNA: TGTGCCAGCAGCCCAAGGATGTATGGTGGTAGTGGGGGCCTCCAAGAGACCCAGTACTTC.

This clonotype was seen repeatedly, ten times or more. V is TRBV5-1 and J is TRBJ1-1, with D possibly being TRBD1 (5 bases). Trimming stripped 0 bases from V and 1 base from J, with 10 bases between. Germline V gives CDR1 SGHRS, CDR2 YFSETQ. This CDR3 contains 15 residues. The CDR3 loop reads CASSLARQGNTEAFF. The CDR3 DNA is TGCGCCAGCAGCTTGGCCCGTCAGGGGAACACTGAAGCTTTCTTT.

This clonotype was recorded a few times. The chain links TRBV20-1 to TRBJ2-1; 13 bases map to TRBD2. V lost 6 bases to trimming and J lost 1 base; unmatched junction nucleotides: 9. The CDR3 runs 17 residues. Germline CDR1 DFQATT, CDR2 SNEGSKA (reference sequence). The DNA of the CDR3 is TGCAGTGCCCGTACTAGCGGGGGGGCCCGGTCCTACAATGAGCAGTTCTTC. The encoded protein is CSARTSGGARSYNEQFF.